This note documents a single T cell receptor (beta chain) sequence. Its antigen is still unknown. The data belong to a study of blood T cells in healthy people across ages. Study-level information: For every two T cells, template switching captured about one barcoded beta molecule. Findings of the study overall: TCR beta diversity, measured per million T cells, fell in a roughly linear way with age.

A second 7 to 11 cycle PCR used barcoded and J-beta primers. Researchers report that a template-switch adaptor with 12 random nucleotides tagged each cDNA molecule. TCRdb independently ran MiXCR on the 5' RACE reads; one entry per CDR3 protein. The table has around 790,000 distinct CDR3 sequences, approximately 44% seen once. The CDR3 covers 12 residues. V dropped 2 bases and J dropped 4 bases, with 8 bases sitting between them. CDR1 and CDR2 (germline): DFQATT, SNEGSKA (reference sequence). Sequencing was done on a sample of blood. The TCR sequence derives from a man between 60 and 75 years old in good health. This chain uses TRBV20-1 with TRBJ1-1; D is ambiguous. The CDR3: CSARQAGTEAFF. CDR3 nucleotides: TGCAGTGCTAGACAGGCGGGCACTGAAGCTTTCTTT.